The source of this T cell receptor beta chain is a study of Ad26.COV2.S vaccination and SARS-CoV-2 variants. Remarks on this clone: Its specificity is not known.

Some clones are missing from TCRdb's copy, which holds only in-frame ones; the method was immunoSEQ multiplex PCR. The data show about 680,000 clones, 70% to 90% seen once. Germline V lookup: CDR1 GTSNPN, CDR2 SVGIG (reference sequence). This CDR3 spans 14 amino acids. V trimming: 2 bases; J trimming: 7 bases; junction bases outside the gene matches: 5. Findings and limits, study-wide: Vaccine recipients surpassed placebo recipients in spike-specific TCR breadth.

Treatment meaning: roughly 18 received Ad26.COV2.S at low or high dose, single or two shots; roughly five received placebo; per-sample allocation not given. The samples date from day 63 after the first vaccine or placebo injection. J is TRBJ1-4 and V is TRBV30, with 9 bases aligning to TRBD1. Sample: peripheral blood, taken in a trial of Ad26.COV2.S vaccine versus placebo. This clonotype was sampled from a person between 18 and 65 years old who received the Ad26.COV2.S COVID-19 vaccine or a placebo. CDR3 in DNA: TGTGCCTGGAGTATCGGGACAGGGAGTGAAAAACTGTTTTTT. This gives the protein CAWSIGTGSEKLFF.